Listed below are T cell receptor beta chains from one sample, sequenced in a study of T cells in Graves' hyperthyroidism and ophthalmopathy. TCRdb re-analysed the multiplex PCR reads in MiXCR, keeping a single row per CDR3 protein. The sample contains roughly 400,000 distinct CDR3 sequences, approximately 25% of which appear only once. Sequenced input: blood. These receptors originate from a man aged 45-60 years with Graves' hyperthyroidism. Both conserved end residues are part of each CDR3. The D gene is left open where the match is weak. Clone size is stated in some rows and not others, as once, few, many or a class when expanded.

j_gene,d_gene,len,abundance,v_gene,CDR3aa,CDR3nt
TRBJ2-2,.,14,.,TRBV12-3/TRBV12-4,CASSLGPVGGELFF,TGTGCCAGCAGTTTAGGACCCGTGGGCGGGGAGCTGTTTTTT
TRBJ1-4,.,14,.,TRBV18,CASSPGGTAEKLFF,TGTGCCAGCTCACCAGGAGGGACGGCTGAAAAACTGTTTTTT
TRBJ2-5,.,15,many,TRBV3-1,CASSPSTGQQETQYF,TGTGCCAGCAGCCCCTCCACAGGACAACAAGAGACCCAGTACTTC
TRBJ2-1,.,15,many,TRBV6-2/TRBV6-3,CASRPGTPRSHEQFF,TGTGCCAGCAGACCCGGGACTCCCCGCTCGCATGAGCAGTTCTTC
TRBJ2-7,TRBD2,15,many,TRBV2,CASSESLAGALEQYF,TGTGCCAGCAGTGAATCATTAGCGGGAGCTCTCGAGCAGTACTTC
TRBJ2-5,.,17,few,TRBV5-1,CASSRQVPWGPPETQYF,TGCGCCAGCAGTCGACAGGTTCCCTGGGGCCCCCCAGAGACCCAGTACTTC
TRBJ2-5,TRBD2,16,.,TRBV7-2,CASSPPGLAGAGTQYF,TGTGCCAGCAGCCCACCAGGACTAGCGGGGGCCGGGACCCAGTACTTC
TRBJ2-2,TRBD2,15,few,TRBV19,CASTRTSGKTGELFF,TGTGCCAGTACCCGGACTAGCGGGAAAACCGGGGAGCTGTTTTTT
TRBJ2-5,TRBD2,13,.,TRBV6-1,CASSLTSAKTQYF,TGTGCCAGCAGCCTGACTAGCGCGAAGACCCAGTACTTC
TRBJ2-7,TRBD1,15,.,TRBV6-5,CASSYSDRRYYEQYF,TGTGCCAGCAGTTACTCGGACAGGAGATACTACGAGCAGTACTTC
TRBJ2-2,TRBD2,16,.,TRBV18,CASSPPGLADTGELFF,TGTGCCAGCTCACCACCGGGACTAGCGGACACCGGGGAGCTGTTTTTT
TRBJ2-7,.,14,once,TRBV29-1,CSVEDRVSPYEQYF,TGCAGCGTTGAAGATCGTGTCAGTCCCTACGAGCAGTACTTC
TRBJ2-7,.,16,few,TRBV7-6,CASSPTQEAEIYEQYF,TGTGCCAGCAGCCCCACCCAGGAGGCAGAAATCTACGAGCAGTACTTC
TRBJ2-4,.,12,.,TRBV5-1,CASSLDGDIQYF,TGCGCCAGCAGCTTGGACGGGGACATTCAGTACTTC
TRBJ2-7,.,12,.,TRBV20-1,CSARALPREQYF,TGCAGTGCTAGGGCTCTTCCTCGGGAGCAGTACTTC
TRBJ2-7,TRBD2,17,.,TRBV5-1,CASSKVAGEVGAYEQYF,TGCGCCAGCAGTAAAGTAGCGGGAGAGGTTGGGGCCTACGAGCAGTACTTC
TRBJ2-7,.,15,.,TRBV10-3,CAIRTGRDISYEQYF,TGTGCCATCAGGACAGGACGGGACATCTCCTACGAGCAGTACTTC
TRBJ2-2,.,13,.,TRBV20-1,CSASRPNTGELFF,TGCAGTGCTAGTCGTCCTAACACCGGGGAGCTGTTTTTT
TRBJ2-1,.,16,.,TRBV5-8,CASSLVPGDGLDEQFF,TGTGCCAGCAGCTTAGTACCGGGAGATGGATTGGATGAGCAGTTCTTC
TRBJ2-4,.,14,.,TRBV20-1,CSARQRLAKNIQYF,TGCAGTGCTAGACAGCGACTAGCCAAAAACATTCAGTACTTC
TRBJ1-2,.,11,.,TRBV29-1,CSALQGPGYTF,TGCAGCGCACTTCAGGGTCCAGGCTACACCTTC
TRBJ1-2,.,13,.,TRBV19,CASSISGSYGYTF,TGTGCCAGTAGTATTTCGGGATCCTATGGCTACACCTTC
TRBJ2-3,TRBD1,16,few,TRBV6-5,CASSSDPTGITDTQYF,TGTGCCAGCAGTTCAGACCCGACAGGGATCACAGATACGCAGTATTTT
TRBJ1-1,.,15,many,TRBV12-3/TRBV12-4,CASSSRVRGGTEAFF,TGTGCCAGCAGTTCCAGAGTCAGGGGAGGAACTGAAGCTTTCTTT
TRBJ2-5,TRBD2,14,.,TRBV15,CATKPAGGRETQYF,TGTGCCACCAAGCCCGCGGGAGGCCGGGAGACCCAGTACTTC
TRBJ1-1,.,14,.,TRBV3-1,CASRQTDSDTEAFF,TGTGCCAGCAGGCAGACAGACTCGGACACTGAAGCTTTCTTT
TRBJ2-7,.,11,many,TRBV3-1,CASSQSGEQYF,TGTGCCAGCAGCCAATCGGGTGAGCAGTACTTC
TRBJ2-1,TRBD1,17,few,TRBV27,CASSLYGQASSYNEQFF,TGTGCCAGCAGTTTATATGGACAGGCGAGCTCCTACAATGAGCAGTTCTTC
TRBJ2-2,.,12,.,TRBV3-1,CASSQDVEGVFF,TGTGCCAGCAGCCAAGATGTGGAGGGAGTGTTTTTT
TRBJ2-6,TRBD1,17,.,TRBV9,CASSEDRVISGANVLTF,TGTGCCAGCAGCGAGGACAGGGTGATTTCTGGGGCCAACGTCCTGACTTTC
TRBJ2-1,.,13,few,TRBV5-1,CASSLGPNNEQFF,TGCGCCAGCAGCTTGGGACCTAACAATGAGCAGTTCTTC
TRBJ1-1,TRBD1,14,medium-sized,TRBV29-1,CSVRDRGLNTEAFF,TGCAGCGTCCGGGACAGGGGGCTGAACACTGAAGCTTTCTTT
TRBJ1-6,.,16,few,TRBV2,CASSEGTVGKNSPLHF,TGTGCCAGCAGTGAAGGCACGGTCGGGAAGAATTCACCCCTCCACTTT
TRBJ1-2,.,14,.,TRBV7-9,CASSFGESNYGYTF,TGTGCCAGCAGCTTTGGGGAATCCAACTATGGCTACACCTTC
TRBJ2-1,.,12,.,TRBV19,CASSIGTFEQFF,TGTGCCAGTAGTATTGGGACCTTTGAGCAGTTCTTC
TRBJ1-5,TRBD1,14,.,TRBV29-1,CSVMDRGQNQPQHF,TGCAGCGTGATGGACAGGGGGCAAAATCAGCCCCAGCATTTT
TRBJ2-1,.,14,.,TRBV28,CASAFTGTRNEQFF,TGTGCCAGCGCCTTTACCGGGACACGAAATGAGCAGTTCTTC
TRBJ1-2,TRBD1,13,.,TRBV19,CASSLQQGVGYTF,TGTGCCAGTAGTCTCCAACAGGGGGTCGGCTACACCTTC
TRBJ1-2,.,15,.,TRBV28,CASSPRSGPGYGYTF,TGTGCCAGCAGTCCGCGAAGTGGGCCCGGCTATGGCTACACCTTC
TRBJ2-1,TRBD2,14,many,TRBV24-1,CATSDPREGLEQFF,TGTGCCACCAGTGATCCGAGGGAGGGTCTCGAGCAGTTCTTC
TRBJ2-5,TRBD1,14,few,TRBV19,CASSTGTGGETQYF,TGTGCCAGTAGTACCGGGACAGGGGGAGAGACCCAGTACTTC
TRBJ2-5,.,13,.,TRBV10-3,CAITQDTSQTQYF,TGTGCCATCACCCAGGACACCTCGCAGACCCAGTACTTC
TRBJ2-4,.,12,many,TRBV11-2,CASSPAKNIQYF,TGTGCCAGCAGCCCCGCCAAAAACATTCAGTACTTC
TRBJ1-2,TRBD1,14,few,TRBV30,CAWTLGTGGHGYTF,TGTGCCTGGACTTTAGGGACAGGGGGACATGGCTACACCTTC
TRBJ2-3,TRBD2,15,few,TRBV6-1,CASTGTSGLENTQYF,TGTGCCAGCACCGGGACTAGCGGGCTGGAAAATACGCAGTATTTT
TRBJ1-1,.,15,.,TRBV12-5,CASAPRGGGSTEAFF,TGTGCTAGTGCCCCCCGCGGAGGGGGAAGCACTGAAGCTTTCTTT
TRBJ2-2,.,17,few,TRBV5-1,CASIERGGLRNTGELFF,TGCGCCAGCATCGAACGAGGGGGTTTACGGAACACCGGGGAGCTGTTTTTT
TRBJ2-7,.,13,few,TRBV20-1,CSAYRQGGSEQYF,TGCAGTGCTTACAGACAGGGAGGTAGCGAGCAGTACTTC
TRBJ2-7,TRBD1,13,many,TRBV20-1,CSASRDRIYEQYF,TGCAGTGCTAGCCGGGACAGGATCTACGAGCAGTACTTC
TRBJ2-1,TRBD2,13,many,TRBV11-3,CASSLLAGGEQFF,TGTGCCAGCAGCTTACTAGCGGGAGGTGAGCAGTTCTTC
TRBJ2-2,.,16,.,TRBV18,CASSPFAVANTGELFF,TGTGCCAGCTCACCATTTGCGGTAGCGAACACCGGGGAGCTGTTTTTT
TRBJ1-4,.,13,many,TRBV7-6,CASSSGLNEKLFF,TGTGCCAGCAGCTCGGGCCTTAATGAAAAACTGTTTTTT
TRBJ2-7,.,14,.,TRBV12-3/TRBV12-4,CASRGRVSSYEQYF,TGTGCCAGCAGGGGCAGGGTCAGCTCCTACGAGCAGTACTTC
TRBJ2-1,TRBD2,16,many,TRBV11-3,CASSFGAGGSYNEQFF,TGTGCCAGCAGCTTCGGTGCGGGAGGGTCCTACAATGAGCAGTTCTTC
TRBJ1-5,.,14,many,TRBV28,CASRHGPAGQPQHF,TGTGCCAGCAGACACGGACCGGCCGGGCAGCCCCAGCATTTT